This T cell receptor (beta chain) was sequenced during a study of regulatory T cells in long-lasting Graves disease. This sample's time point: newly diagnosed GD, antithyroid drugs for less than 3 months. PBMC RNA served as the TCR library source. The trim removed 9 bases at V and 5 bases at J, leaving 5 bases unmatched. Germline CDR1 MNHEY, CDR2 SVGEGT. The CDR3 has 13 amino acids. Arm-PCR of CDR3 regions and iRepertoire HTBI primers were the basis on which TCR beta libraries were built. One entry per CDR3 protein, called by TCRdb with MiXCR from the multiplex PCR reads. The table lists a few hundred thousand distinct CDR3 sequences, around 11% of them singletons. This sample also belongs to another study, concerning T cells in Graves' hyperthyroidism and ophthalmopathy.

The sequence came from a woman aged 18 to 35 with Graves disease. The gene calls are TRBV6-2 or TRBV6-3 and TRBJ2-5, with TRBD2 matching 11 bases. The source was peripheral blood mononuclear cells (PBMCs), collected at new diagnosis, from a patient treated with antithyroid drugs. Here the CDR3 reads CASKTSGIETQYF. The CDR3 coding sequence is TGTGCCAGTAAGACTAGCGGGATTGAGACCCAGTACTTC.